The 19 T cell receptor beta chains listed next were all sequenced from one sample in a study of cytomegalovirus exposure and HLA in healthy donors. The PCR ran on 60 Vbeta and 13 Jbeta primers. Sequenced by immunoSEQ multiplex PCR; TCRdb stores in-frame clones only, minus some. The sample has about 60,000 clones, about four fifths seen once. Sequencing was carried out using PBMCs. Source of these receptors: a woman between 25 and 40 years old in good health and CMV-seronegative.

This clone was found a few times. Written as DNA, the CDR3 is TGTGCTAGTGGTTTTGCCTTATGGGGGATGGGGCAGGGGGCGCGAGGTGAAAAACTGTTTTTT. Encoded protein: CASGFALWGMGQGARGEKLFF. V is TRBV12-5 and J is TRBJ1-4, with 8 bases fitting TRBD1. CDR1 and CDR2 from the germline V gene are LGHNT and FRNRAP. The CDR3 has 21 residues. V lost 3 bases and J lost 7; bases outside the gene matches: 25.

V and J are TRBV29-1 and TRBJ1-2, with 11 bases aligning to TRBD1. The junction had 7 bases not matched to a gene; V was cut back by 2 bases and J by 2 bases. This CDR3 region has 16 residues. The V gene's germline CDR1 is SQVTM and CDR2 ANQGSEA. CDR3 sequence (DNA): TGCAGCGTTGAACCGACCGGGACAGGGGGGAACTATGGCTACACCTTC. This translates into CSVEPTGTGGNYGYTF.

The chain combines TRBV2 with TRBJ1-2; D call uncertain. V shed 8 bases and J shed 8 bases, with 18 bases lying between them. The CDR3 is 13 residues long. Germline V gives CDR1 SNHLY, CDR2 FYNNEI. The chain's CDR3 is CASYLDGVGGYTF. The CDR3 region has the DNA TGTGCCAGCTACCTGGACGGGGTTGGAGGCTACACCTTC.

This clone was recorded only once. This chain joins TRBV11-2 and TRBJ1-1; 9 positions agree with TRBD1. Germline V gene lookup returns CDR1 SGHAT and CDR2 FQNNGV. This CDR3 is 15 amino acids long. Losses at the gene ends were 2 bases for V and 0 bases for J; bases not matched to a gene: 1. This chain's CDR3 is CASSLYRGLNTEAFF. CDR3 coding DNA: TGTGCCAGCAGCTTATACAGGGGGCTGAACACTGAAGCTTTCTTT. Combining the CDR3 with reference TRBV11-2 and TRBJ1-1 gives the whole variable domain EAGVAQSPRYKIIEKRQSVAFWCNPISGHATLYWYQQILGQGPKLLIQFQNNGVVDDSQLPKDRFSAERLKGVDSTLKIQPAKLEDSAVYLCASSLYRGLNTEAFFGQGTRLTVV.

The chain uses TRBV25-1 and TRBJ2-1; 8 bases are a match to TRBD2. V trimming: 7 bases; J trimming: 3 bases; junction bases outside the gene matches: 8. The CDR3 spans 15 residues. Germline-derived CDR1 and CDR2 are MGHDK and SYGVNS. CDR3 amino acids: CASIPAGVNYNEQFF. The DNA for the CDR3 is TGTGCCAGCATTCCAGCGGGAGTCAACTACAATGAGCAGTTCTTC. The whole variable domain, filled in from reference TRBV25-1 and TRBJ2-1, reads EADIYQTPRYLVIGTGKKITLECSQTMGHDKMYWYQQDPGMELHLIHYSYGVNSTEKGDLSSESTVSRIRTEHFPLTLESARPSHTSQYLCASIPAGVNYNEQFFGPGTRLTVL.

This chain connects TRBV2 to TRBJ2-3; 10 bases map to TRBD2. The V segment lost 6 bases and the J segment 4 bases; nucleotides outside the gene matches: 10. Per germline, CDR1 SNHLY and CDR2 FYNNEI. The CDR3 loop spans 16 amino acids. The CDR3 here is CASSRGASGRADTQYF. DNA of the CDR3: TGTGCCAGCAGCCGAGGGGCTAGCGGGAGAGCAGATACGCAGTATTTT. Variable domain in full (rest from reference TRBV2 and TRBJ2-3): EPEVTQTPSHQVTQMGQEVILRCVPISNHLYFYWYRQILGQKVEFLVSFYNNEISEKSEIFDDQFSVERPDGSNFTLKIRSTKLEDSAMYFCASSRGASGRADTQYFGPGTRLTVL.

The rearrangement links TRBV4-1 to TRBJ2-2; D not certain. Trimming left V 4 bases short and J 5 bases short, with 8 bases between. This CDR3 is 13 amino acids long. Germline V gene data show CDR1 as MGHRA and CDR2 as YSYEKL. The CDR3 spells CASSPIQTGELFF. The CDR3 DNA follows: TGCGCCAGCAGCCCGATCCAGACCGGGGAGCTGTTTTTT.

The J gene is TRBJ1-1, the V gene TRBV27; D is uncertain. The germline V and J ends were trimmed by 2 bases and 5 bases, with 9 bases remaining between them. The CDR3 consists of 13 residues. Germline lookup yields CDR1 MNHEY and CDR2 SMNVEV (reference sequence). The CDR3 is CASSLTERTEAFF. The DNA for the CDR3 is TGTGCCAGCAGTTTAACTGAACGGACTGAAGCTTTCTTT.

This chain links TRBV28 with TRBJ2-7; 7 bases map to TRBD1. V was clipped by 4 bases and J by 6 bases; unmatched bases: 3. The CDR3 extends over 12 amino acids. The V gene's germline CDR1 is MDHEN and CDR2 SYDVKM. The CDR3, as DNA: TGTGCCAGCAGTTCATACAGGGGCGAGCAGTACTTC. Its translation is CASSSYRGEQYF. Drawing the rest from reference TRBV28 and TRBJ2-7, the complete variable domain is DVKVTQSSRYLVKRTGEKVFLECVQDMDHENMFWYRQDPGLGLRLIYFSYDVKMKEKGDIPEGYSVSREKKERFSLILESASTNQTSMYLCASSSYRGEQYFGPGTRLTVT.

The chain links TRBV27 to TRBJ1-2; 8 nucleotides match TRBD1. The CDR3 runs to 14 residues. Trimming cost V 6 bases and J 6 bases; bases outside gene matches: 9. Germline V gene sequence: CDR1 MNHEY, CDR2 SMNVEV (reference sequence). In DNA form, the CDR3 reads TGTGCCAGCAGAATGACAGGGGCTTCAGATGGCTACACCTTC. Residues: CASRMTGASDGYTF.

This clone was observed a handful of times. The CDR3 nucleotides read TGTGCCAGCAGTGGACAGCCGGGGGACAATGAGCAGTTCTTC. Amino acid sequence: CASSGQPGDNEQFF. This chain links TRBV2 with TRBJ2-1, with D possibly being TRBD2 (6 bases). Germline-derived CDR1 and CDR2 are SNHLY and FYNNEI. V shed 4 bases and J shed 5 bases, with 12 bases lying between them. The CDR3 runs 14 residues.

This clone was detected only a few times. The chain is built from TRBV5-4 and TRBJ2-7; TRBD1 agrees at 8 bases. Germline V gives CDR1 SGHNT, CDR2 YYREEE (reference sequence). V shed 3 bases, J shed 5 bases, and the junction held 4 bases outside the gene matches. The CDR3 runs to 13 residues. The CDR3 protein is CASSWDRMDEQYF. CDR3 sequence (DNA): TGTGCCAGCAGCTGGGACAGGATGGACGAGCAGTACTTC.

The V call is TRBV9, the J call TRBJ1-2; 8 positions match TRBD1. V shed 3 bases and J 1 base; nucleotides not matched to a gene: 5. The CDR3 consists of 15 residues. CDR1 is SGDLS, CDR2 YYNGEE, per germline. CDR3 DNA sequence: TGTGCCAGCAGCGGCCTAGGACAGGGTAACTATGGCTACACCTTC. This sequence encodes CASSGLGQGNYGYTF.

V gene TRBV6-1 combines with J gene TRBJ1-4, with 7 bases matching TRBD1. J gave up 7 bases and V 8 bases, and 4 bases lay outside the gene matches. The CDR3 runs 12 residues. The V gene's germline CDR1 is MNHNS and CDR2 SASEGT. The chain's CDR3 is CASRYRGEKLFF. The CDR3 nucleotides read TGTGCCAGCCGGTACAGGGGTGAAAAACTGTTTTTT.

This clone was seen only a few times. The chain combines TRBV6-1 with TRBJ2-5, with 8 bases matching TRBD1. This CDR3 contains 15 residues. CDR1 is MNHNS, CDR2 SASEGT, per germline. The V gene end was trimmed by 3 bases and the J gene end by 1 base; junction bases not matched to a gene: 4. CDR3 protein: CASSDLTGAQETQYF. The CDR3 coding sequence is TGTGCCAGCAGTGACCTGACAGGGGCCCAAGAGACCCAGTACTTC.

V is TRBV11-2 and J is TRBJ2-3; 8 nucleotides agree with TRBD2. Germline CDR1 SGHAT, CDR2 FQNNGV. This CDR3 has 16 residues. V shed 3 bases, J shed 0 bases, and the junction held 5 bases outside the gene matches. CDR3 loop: CASSLGSGISTDTQYF. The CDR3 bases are TGTGCCAGCAGCTTGGGTAGCGGGATTAGCACAGATACGCAGTATTTT.

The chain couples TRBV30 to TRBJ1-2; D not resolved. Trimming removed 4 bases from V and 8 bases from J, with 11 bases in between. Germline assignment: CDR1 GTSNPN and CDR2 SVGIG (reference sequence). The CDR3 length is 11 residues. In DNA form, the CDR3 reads TGTGCCTGGACTGAGTCGTGGGGCTACACCTTC. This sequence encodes CAWTESWGYTF.

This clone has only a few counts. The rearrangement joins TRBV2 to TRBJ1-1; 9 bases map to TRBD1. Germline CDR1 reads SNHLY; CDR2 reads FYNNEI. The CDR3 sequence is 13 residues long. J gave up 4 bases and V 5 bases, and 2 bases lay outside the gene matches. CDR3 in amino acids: CASSRDRATEAFF. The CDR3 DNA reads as TGTGCCAGCAGTAGGGACAGGGCCACTGAAGCTTTCTTT.

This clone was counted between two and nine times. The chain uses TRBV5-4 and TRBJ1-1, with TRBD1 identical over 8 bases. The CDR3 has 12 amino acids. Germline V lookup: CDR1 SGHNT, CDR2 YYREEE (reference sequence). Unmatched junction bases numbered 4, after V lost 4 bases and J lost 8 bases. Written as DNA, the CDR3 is TGTGCCAGCAGCGCCCGGGACAGGGAAGCTTTCTTT. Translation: CASSARDREAFF. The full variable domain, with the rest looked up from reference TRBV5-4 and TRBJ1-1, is ETGVTQSPTHLIKTRGQQVTLRCSSQSGHNTVSWYQQALGQGPQFIFQYYREEENGRGNFPPRFSGLQFPNYSSELNVNALELDDSALYLCASSARDREAFFGQGTRLTVV.